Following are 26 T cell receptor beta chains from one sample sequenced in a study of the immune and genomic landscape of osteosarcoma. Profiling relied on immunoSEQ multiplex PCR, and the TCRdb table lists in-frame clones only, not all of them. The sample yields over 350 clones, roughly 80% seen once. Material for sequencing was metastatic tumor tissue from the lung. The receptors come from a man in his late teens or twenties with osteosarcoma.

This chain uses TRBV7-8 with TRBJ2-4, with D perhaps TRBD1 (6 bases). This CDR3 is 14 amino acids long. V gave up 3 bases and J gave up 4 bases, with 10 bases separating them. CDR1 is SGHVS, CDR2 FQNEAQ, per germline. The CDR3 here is CASSFEGVKNIQYF. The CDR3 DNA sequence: TGTGCCAGCAGCTTTGAGGGGGTTAAAAACATTCAGTACTTC.

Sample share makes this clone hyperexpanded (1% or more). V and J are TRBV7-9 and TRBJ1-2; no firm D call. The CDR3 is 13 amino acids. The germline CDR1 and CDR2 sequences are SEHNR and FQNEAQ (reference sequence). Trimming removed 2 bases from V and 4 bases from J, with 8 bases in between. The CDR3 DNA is TGTGCCAGCAGCTTAACCTCTGGCTATGGCTACACCTTC. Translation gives CASSLTSGYGYTF.

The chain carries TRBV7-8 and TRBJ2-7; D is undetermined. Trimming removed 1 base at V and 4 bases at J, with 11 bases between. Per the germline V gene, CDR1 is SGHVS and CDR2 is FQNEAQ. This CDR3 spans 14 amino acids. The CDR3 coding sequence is TGTGCCAGCAGCTTAGGCCCCACGGCGTACGAGCAGTACTTC. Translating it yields CASSLGPTAYEQYF.

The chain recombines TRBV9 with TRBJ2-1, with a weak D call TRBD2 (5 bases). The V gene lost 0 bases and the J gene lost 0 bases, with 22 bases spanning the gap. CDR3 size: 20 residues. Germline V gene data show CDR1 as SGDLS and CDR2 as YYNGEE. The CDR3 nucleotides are TGTGCCAGCAGCGTAGCTTTCGGGGTCGGGGTGGGAAGCTCCTACAATGAGCAGTTCTTC. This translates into CASSVAFGVGVGSSYNEQFF.

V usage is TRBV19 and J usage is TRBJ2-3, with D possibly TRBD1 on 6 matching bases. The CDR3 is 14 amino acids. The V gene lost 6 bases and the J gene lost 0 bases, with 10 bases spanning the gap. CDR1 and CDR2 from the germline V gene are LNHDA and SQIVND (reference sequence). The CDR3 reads CASRGQKSTDTQYF. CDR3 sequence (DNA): TGTGCCAGTAGGGGACAAAAAAGCACAGATACGCAGTATTTT.

CDR3: CANPGPKRYEQYF. CDR3 nucleotide sequence: TGTGCCAACCCGGGACCCAAACGGTACGAGCAGTACTTC. The V gene is TRBV9, the J gene TRBJ2-7; D may correspond to TRBD1 or TRBD2 (5 bases each). CDR1 SGDLS and CDR2 YYNGEE come from the germline V gene. V lost 9 bases to trimming and J lost 4 bases, with 17 bases between them. The CDR3 length is 13 residues.

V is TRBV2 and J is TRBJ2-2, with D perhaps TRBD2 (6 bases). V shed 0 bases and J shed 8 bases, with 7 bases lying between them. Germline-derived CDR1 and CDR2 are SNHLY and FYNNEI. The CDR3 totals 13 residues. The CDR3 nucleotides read TGTGCCAGCAGTGAAGCGCGGGGAGGGGAGCTGTTTTTT. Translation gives CASSEARGGELFF.

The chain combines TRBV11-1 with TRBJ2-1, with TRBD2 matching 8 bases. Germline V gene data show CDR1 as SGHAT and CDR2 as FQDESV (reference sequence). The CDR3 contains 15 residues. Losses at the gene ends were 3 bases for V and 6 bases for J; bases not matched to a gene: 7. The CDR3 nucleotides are TGTGCCAGCAGCTTCAGTTTAGCGGGGTTCAATGAGCAGTTCTTC. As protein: CASSFSLAGFNEQFF.

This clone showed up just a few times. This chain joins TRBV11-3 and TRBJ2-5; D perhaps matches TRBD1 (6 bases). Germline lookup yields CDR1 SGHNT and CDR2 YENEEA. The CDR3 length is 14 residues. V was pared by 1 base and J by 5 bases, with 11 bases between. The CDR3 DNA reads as TGTGCCAGCAGCTTAGGGACAGTAAGCGAGACCCAGTACTTC. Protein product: CASSLGTVSETQYF.

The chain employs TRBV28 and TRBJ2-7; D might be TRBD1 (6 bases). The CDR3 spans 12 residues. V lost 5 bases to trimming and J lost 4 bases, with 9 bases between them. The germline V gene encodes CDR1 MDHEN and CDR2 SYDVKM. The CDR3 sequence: CASSPQGYEQYF. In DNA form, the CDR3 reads TGTGCCAGCAGTCCACAGGGTTACGAGCAGTACTTC.

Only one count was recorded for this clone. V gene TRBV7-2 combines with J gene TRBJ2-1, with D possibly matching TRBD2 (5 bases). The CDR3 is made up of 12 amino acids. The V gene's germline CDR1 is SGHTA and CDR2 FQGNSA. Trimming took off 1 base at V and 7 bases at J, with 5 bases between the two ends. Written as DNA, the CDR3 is TGTGCCAGCAGCTTAGAGCGGAATGAGCAGTTCTTC. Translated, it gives CASSLERNEQFF.

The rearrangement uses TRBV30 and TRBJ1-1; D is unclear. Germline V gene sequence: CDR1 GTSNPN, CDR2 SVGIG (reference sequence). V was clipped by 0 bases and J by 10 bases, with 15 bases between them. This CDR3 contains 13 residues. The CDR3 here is CAWSVSTAGRAFF. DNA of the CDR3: TGTGCCTGGAGTGTATCAACAGCCGGACGAGCTTTCTTT.

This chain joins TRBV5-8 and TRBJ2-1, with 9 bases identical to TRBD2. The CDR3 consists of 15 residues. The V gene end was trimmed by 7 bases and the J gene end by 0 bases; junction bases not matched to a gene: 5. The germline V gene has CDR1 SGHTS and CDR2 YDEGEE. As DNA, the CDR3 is TGTGCCAGCCTGCGGGGGGGAAGCTCCTACAATGAGCAGTTCTTC. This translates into CASLRGGSSYNEQFF.

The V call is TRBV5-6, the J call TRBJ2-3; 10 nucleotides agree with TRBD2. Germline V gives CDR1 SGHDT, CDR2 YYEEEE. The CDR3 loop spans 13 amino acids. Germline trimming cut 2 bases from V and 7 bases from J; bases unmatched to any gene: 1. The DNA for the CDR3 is TGTGCCAGCAGCTTAGCGGGAGGGAATACGCAGTATTTT. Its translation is CASSLAGGNTQYF.

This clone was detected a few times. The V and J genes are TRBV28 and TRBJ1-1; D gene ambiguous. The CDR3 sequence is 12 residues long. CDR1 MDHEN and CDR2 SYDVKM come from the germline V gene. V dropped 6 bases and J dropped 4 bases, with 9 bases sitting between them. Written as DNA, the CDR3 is TGTGCCAGCAGATCCTTGGGCACTGAAGCTTTCTTT. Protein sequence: CASRSLGTEAFF.

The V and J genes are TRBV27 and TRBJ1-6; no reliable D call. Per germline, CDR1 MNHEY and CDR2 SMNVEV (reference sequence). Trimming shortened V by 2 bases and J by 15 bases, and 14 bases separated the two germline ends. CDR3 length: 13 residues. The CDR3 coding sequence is TGTGCCAGCAGTTTAGGCCCGGGGAGAGGCCTCCACTTT. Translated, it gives CASSLGPGRGLHF.

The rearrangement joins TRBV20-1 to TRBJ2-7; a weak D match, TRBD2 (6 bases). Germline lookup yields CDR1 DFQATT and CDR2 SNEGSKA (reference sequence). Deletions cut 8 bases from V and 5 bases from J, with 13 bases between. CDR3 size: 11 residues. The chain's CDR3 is CSPGSSHEQYV. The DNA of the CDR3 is TGCAGTCCCGGGAGCAGCCACGAGCAGTACGTC.

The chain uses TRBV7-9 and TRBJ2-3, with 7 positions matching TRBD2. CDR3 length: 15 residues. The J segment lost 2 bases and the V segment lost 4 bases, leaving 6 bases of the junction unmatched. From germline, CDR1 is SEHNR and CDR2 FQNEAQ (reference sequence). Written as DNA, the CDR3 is TGTGCCAGCAGCTCCCCTGGGACTACCACAGATACGCAGTATTTT. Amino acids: CASSSPGTTTDTQYF.

The CDR3 is CASSLGTGIYNSPLHF. CDR3 coding DNA: TGTGCCAGCAGCTTAGGGACAGGGATCTATAATTCACCCCTCCACTTT. The chain links TRBV7-9 to TRBJ1-6; TRBD1 agrees at 8 bases. This CDR3 spans 16 amino acids. CDR1 is SEHNR and CDR2 is FQNEAQ in the germline V gene (reference sequence). V was pared by 1 base and J by 3 bases, with 2 bases of the junction left unmatched.

The CDR3 sequence is CSARASDTQYF. As DNA, the CDR3 is TGCAGTGCTAGAGCTAGCGATACGCAGTATTTT. The chain combines TRBV20-1 with TRBJ2-3, with D possibly matching TRBD2 (5 bases). The V end lost 1 base, the J end lost 6 bases, and 5 bases lay between the germline ends. Germline-derived CDR1 and CDR2 are DFQATT and SNEGSKA (reference sequence). The CDR3 is made up of 11 amino acids.

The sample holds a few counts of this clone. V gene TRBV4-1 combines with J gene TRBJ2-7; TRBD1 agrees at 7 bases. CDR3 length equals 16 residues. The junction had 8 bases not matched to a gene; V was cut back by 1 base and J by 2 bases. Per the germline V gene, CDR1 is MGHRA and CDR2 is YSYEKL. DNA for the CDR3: TGCGCCAGCAGCCAAGGGTCAGACAGGGCAACCTACGAGCAGTACTTC. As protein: CASSQGSDRATYEQYF.

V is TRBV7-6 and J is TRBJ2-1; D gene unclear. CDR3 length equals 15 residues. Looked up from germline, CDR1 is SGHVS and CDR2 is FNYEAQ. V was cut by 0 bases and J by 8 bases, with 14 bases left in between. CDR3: CASSLANQAVYEQFF. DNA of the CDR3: TGTGCCAGCAGCTTAGCGAACCAAGCAGTATATGAGCAGTTCTTC.

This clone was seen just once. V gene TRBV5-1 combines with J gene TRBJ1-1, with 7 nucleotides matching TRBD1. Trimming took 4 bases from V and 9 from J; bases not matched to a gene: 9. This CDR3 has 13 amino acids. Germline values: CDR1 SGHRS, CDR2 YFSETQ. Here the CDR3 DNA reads TGCGCCAGCAGCGCGATACAGGGACAGCAAGCTTTCTTT. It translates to CASSAIQGQQAFF.

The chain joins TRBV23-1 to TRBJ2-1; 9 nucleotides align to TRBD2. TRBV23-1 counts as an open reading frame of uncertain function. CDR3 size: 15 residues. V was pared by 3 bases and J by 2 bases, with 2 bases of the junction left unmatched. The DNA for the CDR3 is TGCGCCAGCAGTCATGCGGGAGGGGCCTACAATGAGCAGTTCTTC. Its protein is CASSHAGGAYNEQFF.

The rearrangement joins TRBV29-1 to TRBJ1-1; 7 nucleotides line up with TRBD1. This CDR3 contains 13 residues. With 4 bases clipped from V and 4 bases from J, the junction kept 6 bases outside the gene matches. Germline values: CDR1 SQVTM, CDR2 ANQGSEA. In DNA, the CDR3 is TGCAGCGTTGGCCAGGGGGGCGGCACTGAAGCTTTCTTT. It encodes CSVGQGGGTEAFF.

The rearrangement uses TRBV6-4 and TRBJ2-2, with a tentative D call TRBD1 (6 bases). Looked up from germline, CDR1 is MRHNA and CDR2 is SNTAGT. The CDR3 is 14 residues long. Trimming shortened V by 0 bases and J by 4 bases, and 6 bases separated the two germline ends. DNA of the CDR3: TGTGCCAGCAGTGACTCAGGGGGCACCGGGGAGCTGTTTTTT. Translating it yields CASSDSGGTGELFF.